This T cell receptor beta chain was sequenced in a study of OX40 agonist ivuxolimab in advanced cancers. Turning to the study itself: The study enrolled dose-escalation patients with hepatocellular carcinoma, melanoma, renal cell or head and neck cancer. Partial responses, seen in three patients, involved one hepatocellular carcinoma and two cutaneous melanomas.

Findings of the study overall: Also showing low normalized T-cell clonal expansion were some of the nonresponders.

Turning to this clone: Its antigen is currently unknown.

From germline, CDR1 is LNHDA and CDR2 SQIVND (reference sequence). The CDR3 runs 16 residues. V shed 3 bases and J shed 7 bases, with 16 bases lying between them. Clones were sequenced by immunoSEQ multiplex PCR, and TCRdb holds only the in-frame ones, with some missing. Seen here are under 20,000 clones, approximately 79% observed once, and the top ten hold more than 25%. Blood draws occurred at baseline, cycle 4 day 1, and cycle 7 day 1. The V call is TRBV19, the J call TRBJ1-6; TRBD1 is a possible D gene (6 bases). This receptor was taken from an adult with an advanced solid tumor such as melanoma, head and neck, liver or kidney cancer. This material consisted of CD4+ or CD8+ T cells sorted from blood, taken in a trial of the OX40 agonist ivuxolimab. CDR3 loop: CASSIPQDRPNSPLHF. The CDR3 nucleotides are TGTGCCAGTAGTATCCCTCAGGACAGACCCAATTCACCCCTCCACTTT.